These T cell receptor beta chains were read from a single sample in a study of T-cell memory formation after mild COVID-19. Each CDR3 protein gets one entry after TCRdb re-called the 5' RACE reads with MiXCR. Of some 190,000 distinct CDR3 sequences in the sample, roughly 17% are singletons; the top ten hold 2% to 2.5%. The sample comprised PBMCs or a T cell subset sorted from them (not recorded which). The source of these receptors is an adult woman who had mild COVID-19 (a few samples of this study predate the infection). Cell type and time point are not known. Both conserved end residues are part of each CDR3. The order of the fields is V gene, D gene, J gene, clone size, CDR3 DNA, CDR3 protein. A D gene is named only where the DNA matches it firmly. Clone size is shown for a subset of rows, as once, few, many or a class of expanded clone.

TRBV6-2/TRBV6-3	TRBD1	TRBJ2-7	few	TGTGCCAGCAGCAAGGGACAGTACTACGAGCAGTACTTC	CASSKGQYYEQYF
TRBV24-1	.	TRBJ2-2	few	TGTGCCACCAGGGGCTTCGGACAGAGCGGGGAGCTGTTTTTT	CATRGFGQSGELFF
TRBV2	TRBD1	TRBJ1-6	.	TGTGCCAGCAGTACTAGGACAGGGAATTCACCCCTCCACTTT	CASSTRTGNSPLHF
TRBV20-1	TRBD2	TRBJ2-1	.	TGCAGACCTAGTAGCGGGAGGAGGTATGAGCAGTTCTTC	CRPSSGRRYEQFF
TRBV7-9	.	TRBJ2-1	.	TGTGCCAGCAGCCCTAAACGTGGGCTAGCGAAACACAATGAGCAGTTCTTC	CASSPKRGLAKHNEQFF
TRBV27	.	TRBJ1-1	few	TGTGCCAGCAGTTTTGGAAAGGGGCTGAACACTGAAGCTTTCTTT	CASSFGKGLNTEAFF
TRBV20-1	.	TRBJ2-1	.	TGCAGTGTCCCCCTCTACGACATATACAATGAGCAGTTCTTC	CSVPLYDIYNEQFF
TRBV7-9	.	TRBJ2-7	many	TGTGCCAGCAGCTTAGCGGCTAGTTCTCGATACGAGCAGTACTTC	CASSLAASSRYEQYF
TRBV4-1	TRBD2	TRBJ2-1	few	TGCGCCAGCAGCCAAGTTGGGAGCGGGGGGTTAAATGAGCAGTTCTTC	CASSQVGSGGLNEQFF
TRBV9	.	TRBJ1-2	.	TGTGCCAGCACCCCGGGCCAGGACCGAAACACCTTC	CASTPGQDRNTF
TRBV10-3	.	TRBJ2-2	.	TGTGCCATCAGTGAAAGGGGATCACCGACCGGGGAGCTGTTTTTT	CAISERGSPTGELFF
TRBV4-1	TRBD1	TRBJ1-2	few	TGCGCCAGCAGCCATTGGACAGGGGAAATCGCAGGCTACACCTTC	CASSHWTGEIAGYTF
TRBV5-1	.	TRBJ2-7	.	TGCGCCAGCAGCTCCGGACTCCACGAGCAGTACTTC	CASSSGLHEQYF
TRBV19	TRBD1	TRBJ1-1	.	TGTGCCAGCACGGACAGGGGGACTGAAGCTTTCTTT	CASTDRGTEAFF
TRBV7-2	TRBD1	TRBJ2-7	.	TGTGCCAGCAGCCCCGCGACAGGGCAAAACGAGCAGTACTTC	CASSPATGQNEQYF
TRBV5-1	TRBD2	TRBJ2-1	few	TGCGCCAGCTCATCGGGGGGGCTATACAATGAGCAGTTCTTC	CASSSGGLYNEQFF
TRBV3-1	TRBD2	TRBJ2-6	.	TGTGCCAGCAGCCAAGGTGTAGCGGGGACTGGGGCCAACGTCCTGACTTTC	CASSQGVAGTGANVLTF
TRBV15	TRBD1	TRBJ1-4	.	TGTGCCACCAGCAGAGATCCGGGACAGATGAAACTGTTTTTT	CATSRDPGQMKLFF
TRBV19	.	TRBJ2-5	few	TGTGCCAGTAGTAGGACATTGGGAGAGACCCAGTACTTC	CASSRTLGETQYF
TRBV27	TRBD2	TRBJ2-3	.	TGTGCCAGCAGTTTATTCGGGGGAGGGCCGAGGGGCACAGATACGCAGTATTTT	CASSLFGGGPRGTDTQYF
TRBV18	.	TRBJ2-6	.	TGTGCCAGCTCACCACCGGGACACCTCTCTGGGGCCAACGTCCTGACTTTC	CASSPPGHLSGANVLTF
TRBV3-1	.	TRBJ1-3	few	TGTGCCAGCAGCCAAACCGGGGATGGAAACACCATATATTTT	CASSQTGDGNTIYF
TRBV12-3/TRBV12-4	TRBD1	TRBJ1-3	few	TGTGCCAGCAACCCTGACAGGGTCGGCTCTGGAAACACCATATATTTT	CASNPDRVGSGNTIYF
TRBV5-1	.	TRBJ1-5	.	TGCGCCAGCAGCGTCGGAGACCCCAATCAGCCCCAGCATTTT	CASSVGDPNQPQHF
TRBV29-1	.	TRBJ1-5	.	TGCAGCGTTGGGGACGGAAACAATCAGCCCCAGCATTTT	CSVGDGNNQPQHF
TRBV12-3/TRBV12-4	.	TRBJ1-2	.	TGTGCCAGCAGTTTAAGTGAGTCCTATGGCTACACCTTC	CASSLSESYGYTF
TRBV5-1	.	TRBJ1-4	.	TGCGCCAGCAGCTCCGGACGGAGAAATGAAAAACTGTTTTTT	CASSSGRRNEKLFF
TRBV7-2	.	TRBJ2-3	.	TGTGCCAGCAGCTTATACGGGCGACCCACAGATACGCAGTATTTT	CASSLYGRPTDTQYF
TRBV7-6	TRBD1	TRBJ2-7	many	TGTGCCAGCAGCCCAGGGGCTGGGACAGGGTCCGAGCAGTACTTC	CASSPGAGTGSEQYF
TRBV12-3/TRBV12-4	.	TRBJ2-1	many	TGTGCCAGCACGGCCCTCAACAATGAGCAGTTCTTC	CASTALNNEQFF
TRBV14	.	TRBJ1-1	.	TGTGCCAGCAGCCGTTACACTGAAGCTTTCTTT	CASSRYTEAFF
TRBV25-1	.	TRBJ1-2	few	TGTGCCAGCAGTGAACCCCACAATCGGGGCAAGGATGGCTACACCTTC	CASSEPHNRGKDGYTF
TRBV5-6	TRBD2	TRBJ2-1	.	TGTGCCAGCAGCTTGTCACCGGGGACTAGCGGGATGAGATACAATGAGCAGTTCTTC	CASSLSPGTSGMRYNEQFF
TRBV3-1	.	TRBJ2-1	few	TGTGCCAGCAGCCAAGATTTGGGGTATGAGCAGTTCTTC	CASSQDLGYEQFF
TRBV12-3/TRBV12-4	TRBD1	TRBJ1-5	many	TGTGCCAGCAGTCCTCGACAGGGTACGGGTCAGCCCCAGCATTTT	CASSPRQGTGQPQHF
TRBV6-5	TRBD1	TRBJ1-1	few	TGTGCCAGCAGTTACTACTCCGGGACAGCGAACACTGAAGCTTTCTTT	CASSYYSGTANTEAFF
TRBV12-3/TRBV12-4	.	TRBJ1-3	many	TGTGCCAGCACTCGGGACGTCCAATACTCTGGAAACACCATATATTTT	CASTRDVQYSGNTIYF
TRBV12-3/TRBV12-4	TRBD2	TRBJ2-1	few	TGTGCCAGCAGTTTTCTAGCGGGAGTCAGGGGGGATGAGCAGTTCTTC	CASSFLAGVRGDEQFF
TRBV7-9	.	TRBJ1-2	few	TGTGCCAGCAGCTCCATACCGGTGTACACCTTC	CASSSIPVYTF
TRBV7-2	TRBD1	TRBJ1-1	.	TGTGCCAGCAGCTTAAGACAGGGGTTCACTGAAGCTTTCTTT	CASSLRQGFTEAFF
TRBV4-2	TRBD2	TRBJ2-7	few	TGTGCCAGCAGCCAAGACGGAACGGGGGGGGCCCTCGAGCAGTACTTC	CASSQDGTGGALEQYF
TRBV6-5	TRBD1	TRBJ1-4	few	TGTGCCAGCAGTTACTCAGGGACAGGGGCTAATGAAAAACTGTTTTTT	CASSYSGTGANEKLFF